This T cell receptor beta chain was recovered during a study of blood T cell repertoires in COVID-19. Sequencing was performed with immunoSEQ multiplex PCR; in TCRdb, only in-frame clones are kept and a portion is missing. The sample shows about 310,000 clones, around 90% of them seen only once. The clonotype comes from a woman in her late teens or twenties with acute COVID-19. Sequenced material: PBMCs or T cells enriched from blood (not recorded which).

The CDR3 nucleotides are TGTGCCAGCAGCCCTACCGGGATACGGGGGGCGTTCTACGAGCAGTACTTC. Amino acid sequence: CASSPTGIRGAFYEQYF. The V call is TRBV3-1 (or the pseudogene TRBV3-2), the J call TRBJ2-7, with D possibly TRBD2 on 7 matching bases. The germline V and J ends were trimmed by 4 bases and 3 bases, with 22 bases remaining between them. The CDR3 contains 17 residues. CDR1 and CDR2 from the germline V gene are LGHDT and YNNKEL (reference sequence).